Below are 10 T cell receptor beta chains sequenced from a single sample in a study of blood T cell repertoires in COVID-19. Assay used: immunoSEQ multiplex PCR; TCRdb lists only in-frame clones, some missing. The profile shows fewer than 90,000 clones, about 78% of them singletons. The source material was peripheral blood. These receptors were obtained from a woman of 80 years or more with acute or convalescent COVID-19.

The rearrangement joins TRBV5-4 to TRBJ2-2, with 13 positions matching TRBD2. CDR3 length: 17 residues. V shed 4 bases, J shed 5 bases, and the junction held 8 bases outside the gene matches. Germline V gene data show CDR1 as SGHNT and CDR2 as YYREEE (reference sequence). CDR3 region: CASSPGLAGTETGELFF. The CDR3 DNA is TGTGCCAGCAGCCCGGGACTAGCGGGGACCGAGACCGGGGAGCTGTTTTTT.

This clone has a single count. The CDR3 is CASSSAQGLKAFF. In DNA, the CDR3 is TGTGCCAGCAGCTCGGCACAGGGGCTCAAAGCTTTCTTT. The rearrangement uses TRBV11-2 and TRBJ1-1, with 7 bases fitting TRBD1. Germline V gives CDR1 SGHAT, CDR2 FQNNGV. V was clipped by 4 bases and J by 9 bases; unmatched bases: 8. The CDR3 length is 13 residues.

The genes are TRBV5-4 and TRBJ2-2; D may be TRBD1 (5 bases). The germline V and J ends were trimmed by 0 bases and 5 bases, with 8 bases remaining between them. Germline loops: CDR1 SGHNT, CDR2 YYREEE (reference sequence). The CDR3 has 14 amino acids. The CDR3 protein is CASSLGQGTGELFF. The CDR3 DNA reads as TGTGCCAGCAGCTTGGGTCAGGGAACCGGGGAGCTGTTTTTT.

As DNA, the CDR3 is TGTGCCAGCAGTTACTCAATCGGACAGGTCGGCTACGAGCAGTACTTC. This translates into CASSYSIGQVGYEQYF. The rearrangement joins TRBV6-2 or TRBV6-3 to TRBJ2-7; 7 bases agree with TRBD1. The J segment lost 3 bases and the V segment lost 0 bases, leaving 8 bases of the junction unmatched. This CDR3 has 16 amino acids. Germline V lookup: CDR1 MNHEY, CDR2 SVGEGT.

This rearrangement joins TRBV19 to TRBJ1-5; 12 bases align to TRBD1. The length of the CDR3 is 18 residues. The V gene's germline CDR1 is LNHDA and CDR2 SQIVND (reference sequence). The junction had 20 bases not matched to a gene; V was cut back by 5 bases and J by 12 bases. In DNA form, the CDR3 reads TGTGCCAGTAGTCCGGGACAGGGGGCGTACAGGACTGATCAAGGCCAGCATTTT. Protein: CASSPGQGAYRTDQGQHF.

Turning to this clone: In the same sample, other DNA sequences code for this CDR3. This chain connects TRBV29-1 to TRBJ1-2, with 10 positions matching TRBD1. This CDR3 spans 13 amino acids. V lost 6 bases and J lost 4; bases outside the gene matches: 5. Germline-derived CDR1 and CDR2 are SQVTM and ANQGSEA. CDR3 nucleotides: TGCAGCGTCCGACAGGGGGCAAGCTATGGCTACACCTTC. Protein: CSVRQGASYGYTF.

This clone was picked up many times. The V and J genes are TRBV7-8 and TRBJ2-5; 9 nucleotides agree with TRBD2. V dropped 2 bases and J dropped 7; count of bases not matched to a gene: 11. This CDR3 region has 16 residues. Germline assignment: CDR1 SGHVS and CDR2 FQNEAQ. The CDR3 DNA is TGTGCCAGCAGCTTAAGGGTAGCGGGGGCCGGTGGGACCCAGTACTTC. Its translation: CASSLRVAGAGGTQYF.

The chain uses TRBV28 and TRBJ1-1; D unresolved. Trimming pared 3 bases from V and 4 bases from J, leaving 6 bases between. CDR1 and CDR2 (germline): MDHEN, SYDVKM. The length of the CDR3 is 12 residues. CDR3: CASSFWSTEAFF. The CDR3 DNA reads TGTGCCAGCAGTTTCTGGAGCACTGAAGCTTTCTTT.

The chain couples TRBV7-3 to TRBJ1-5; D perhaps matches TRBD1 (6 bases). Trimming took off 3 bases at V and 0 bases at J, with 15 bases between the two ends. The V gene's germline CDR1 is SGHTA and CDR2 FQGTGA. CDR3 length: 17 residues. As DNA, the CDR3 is TGTGCCAGCAGCTTCGCCGGGACACGATATAGCAATCAGCCCCAGCATTTT. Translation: CASSFAGTRYSNQPQHF.

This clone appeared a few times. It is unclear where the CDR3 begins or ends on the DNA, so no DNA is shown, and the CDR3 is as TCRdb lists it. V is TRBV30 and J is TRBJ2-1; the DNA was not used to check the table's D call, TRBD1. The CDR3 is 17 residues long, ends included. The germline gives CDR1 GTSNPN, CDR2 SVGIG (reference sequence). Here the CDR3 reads CAWESTRDRVFGSEQFF.